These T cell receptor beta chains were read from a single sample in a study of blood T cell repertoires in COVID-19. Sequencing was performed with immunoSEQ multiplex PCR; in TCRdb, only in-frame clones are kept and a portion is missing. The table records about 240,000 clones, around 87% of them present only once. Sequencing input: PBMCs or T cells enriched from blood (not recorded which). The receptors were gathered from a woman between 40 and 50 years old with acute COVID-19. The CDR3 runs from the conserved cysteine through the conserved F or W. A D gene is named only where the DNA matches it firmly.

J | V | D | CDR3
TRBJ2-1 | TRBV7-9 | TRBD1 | CASSLLGQGWNEQFF
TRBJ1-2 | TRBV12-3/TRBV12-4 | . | CASSLGTYGYTF
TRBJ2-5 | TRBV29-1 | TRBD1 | CSVTGTGEETQYF
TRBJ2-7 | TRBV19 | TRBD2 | CASMGLAGAAYEQYF
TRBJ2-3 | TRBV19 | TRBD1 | CASSASTGNTDTQYF
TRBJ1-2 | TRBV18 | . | CASSPDSHPYGYTF
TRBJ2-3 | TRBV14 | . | CASSTRARGTDTQYF
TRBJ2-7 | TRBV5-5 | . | CASSLVSILSYPFEQYF
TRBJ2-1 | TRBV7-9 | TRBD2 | CASSSSGRELLEQFF
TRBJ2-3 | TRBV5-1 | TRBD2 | CASSLDLAGGPSDTQYF
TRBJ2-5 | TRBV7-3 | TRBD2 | CASSTRPHSGRLQETQYF
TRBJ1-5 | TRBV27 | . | CASSAVRGVNQPQHF
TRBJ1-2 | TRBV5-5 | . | CASRNRVANYGYTF
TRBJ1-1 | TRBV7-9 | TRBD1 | CASSPRAGGNTEAFF
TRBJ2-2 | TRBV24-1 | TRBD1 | CATSDTYTGGITGELFF
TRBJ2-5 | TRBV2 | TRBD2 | CASSEPGVSGRAGETQYF
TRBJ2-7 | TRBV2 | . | CASAGGLGTVYEQYF
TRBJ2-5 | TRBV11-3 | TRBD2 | CASSLDGLAGETQYF
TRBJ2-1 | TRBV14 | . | CASSQAYEQFF
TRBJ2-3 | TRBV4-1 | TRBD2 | CASSHPKGAGEGDTQYF
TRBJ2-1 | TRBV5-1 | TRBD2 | CASSSGGHMEQFF
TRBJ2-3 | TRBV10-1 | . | CASGARTDTQYF
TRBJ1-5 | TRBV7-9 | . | CASSIGGLNDQPQHF
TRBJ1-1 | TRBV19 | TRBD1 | CASSKNRGTNTEAFF
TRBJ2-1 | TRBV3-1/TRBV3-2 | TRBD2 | CASSRGLFGYNEQFF
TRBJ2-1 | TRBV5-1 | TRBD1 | CASSGTGLYNEQFF
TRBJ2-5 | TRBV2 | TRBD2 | CASRGTSGRAWETQYF
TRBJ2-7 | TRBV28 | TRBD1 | CASSTTGATPYEQYF
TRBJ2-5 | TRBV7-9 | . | CASSLDWRDLETQYF
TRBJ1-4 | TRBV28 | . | CASSGNEKLFF
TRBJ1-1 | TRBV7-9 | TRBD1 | CASSGFGQGKGTEAFF
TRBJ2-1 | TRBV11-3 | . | CASSLDSSSYNEQFF
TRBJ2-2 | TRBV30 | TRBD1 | CAWTPRDRNTGELFF
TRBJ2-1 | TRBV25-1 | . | CASNTRNEQFF
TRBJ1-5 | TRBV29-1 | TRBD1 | CATGTGLNQPQHF
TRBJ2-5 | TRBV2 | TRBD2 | CASSDAAPGLAKRETQYF
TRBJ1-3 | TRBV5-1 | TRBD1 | CASSKRDRLSGNTIYF
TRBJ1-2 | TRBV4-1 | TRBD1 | CASSHPDRGLSGYTF
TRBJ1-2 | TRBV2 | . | CASSEGAGGEGGYGYTF
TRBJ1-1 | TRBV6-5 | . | CASSYFGVNTEAFF
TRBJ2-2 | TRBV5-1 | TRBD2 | CASRLAGDTGELFF
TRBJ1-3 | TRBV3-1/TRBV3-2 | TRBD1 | CASSDRGFAGNTIYF
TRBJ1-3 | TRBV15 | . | CATSRARGNTIYF
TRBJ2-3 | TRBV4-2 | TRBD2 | CASSLGLAGGPSDTQYF
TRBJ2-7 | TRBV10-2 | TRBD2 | CAIRAGVRMEQYF